The entry below gives a single T cell receptor beta chain sequence along with its context. This sample was included in a study of cytomegalovirus exposure and HLA in healthy donors. Per the germline V gene, CDR1 is MNHEY and CDR2 is SMNVEV (reference sequence). CDR3 size: 15 residues. V was clipped by 5 bases and J by 0 bases, with 13 bases between them. A multiplex PCR was run with 60 Vbeta primers and 13 Jbeta primers. The protocol was immunoSEQ multiplex PCR, while the TCRdb copy is restricted to in-frame clones and leaves out a portion. The table shows approximately 150,000 clones, with roughly 80% occurring only once.

The chain uses TRBV27 and TRBJ1-1; tentative D call: TRBD1 (6 bases). This receptor was taken from a female donor in good health and CMV-seronegative. Sequences were obtained from PBMCs. The CDR3 DNA follows: TGTGCCAGCAGTCGTTACGGGACACTGAACACTGAAGCTTTCTTT. As protein: CASSRYGTLNTEAFF.